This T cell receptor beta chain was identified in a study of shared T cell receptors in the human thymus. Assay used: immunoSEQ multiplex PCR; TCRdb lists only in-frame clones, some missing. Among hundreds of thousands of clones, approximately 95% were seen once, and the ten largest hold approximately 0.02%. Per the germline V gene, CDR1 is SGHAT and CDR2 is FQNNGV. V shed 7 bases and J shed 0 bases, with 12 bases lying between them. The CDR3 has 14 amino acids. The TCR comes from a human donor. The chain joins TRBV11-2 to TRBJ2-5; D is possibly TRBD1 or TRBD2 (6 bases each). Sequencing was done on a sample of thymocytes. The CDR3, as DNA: TGTGCCAGCACCTCTAGGGGGGACCAAGAGACCCAGTACTTC. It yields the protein CASTSRGDQETQYF.